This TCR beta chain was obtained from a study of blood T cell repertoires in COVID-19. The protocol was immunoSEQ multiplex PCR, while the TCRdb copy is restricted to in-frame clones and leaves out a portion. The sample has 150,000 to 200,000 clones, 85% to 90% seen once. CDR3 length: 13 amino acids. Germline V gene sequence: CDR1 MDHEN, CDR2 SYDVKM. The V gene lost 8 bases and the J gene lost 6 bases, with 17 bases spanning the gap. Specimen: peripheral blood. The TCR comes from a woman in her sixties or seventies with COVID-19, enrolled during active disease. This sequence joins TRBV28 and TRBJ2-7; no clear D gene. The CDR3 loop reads CASGGVSMREQYF. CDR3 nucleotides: TGTGCCAGCGGTGGAGTGTCGATGCGCGAGCAGTACTTC.